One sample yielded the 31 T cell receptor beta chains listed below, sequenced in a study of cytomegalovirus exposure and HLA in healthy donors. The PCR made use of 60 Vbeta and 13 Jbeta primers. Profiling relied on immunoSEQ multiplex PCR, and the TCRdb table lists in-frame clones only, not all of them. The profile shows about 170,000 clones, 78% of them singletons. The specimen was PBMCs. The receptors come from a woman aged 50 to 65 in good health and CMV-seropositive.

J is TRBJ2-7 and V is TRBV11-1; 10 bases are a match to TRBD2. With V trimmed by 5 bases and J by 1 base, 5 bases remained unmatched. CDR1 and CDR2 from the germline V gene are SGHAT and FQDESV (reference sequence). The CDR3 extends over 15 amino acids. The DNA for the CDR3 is TGTGCCAGCAGCCCCGGGACTAGCGAGTCCTACGAGCAGTACTTC. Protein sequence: CASSPGTSESYEQYF. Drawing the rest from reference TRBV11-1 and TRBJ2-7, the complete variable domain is EAEVAQSPRYKITEKSQAVAFWCDPISGHATLYWYRQILGQGPELLVQFQDESVVDDSQLPKDRFSAERLKGVDSTLKIQPAELGDSAMYLCASSPGTSESYEQYFGPGTRLTVT.

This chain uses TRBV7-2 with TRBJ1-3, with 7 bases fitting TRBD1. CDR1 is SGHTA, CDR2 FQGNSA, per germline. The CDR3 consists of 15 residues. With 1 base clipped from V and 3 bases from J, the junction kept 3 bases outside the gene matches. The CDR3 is CASSLGQGGGNTIYF. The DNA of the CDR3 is TGTGCCAGCAGCTTAGGGCAGGGGGGTGGAAACACCATATATTTT.

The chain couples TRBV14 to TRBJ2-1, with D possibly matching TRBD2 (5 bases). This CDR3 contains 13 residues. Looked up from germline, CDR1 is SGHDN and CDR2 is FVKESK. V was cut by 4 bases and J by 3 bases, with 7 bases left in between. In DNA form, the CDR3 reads TGTGCCAGCAGCCCCGGGAACTACAATGAGCAGTTCTTC. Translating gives CASSPGNYNEQFF.

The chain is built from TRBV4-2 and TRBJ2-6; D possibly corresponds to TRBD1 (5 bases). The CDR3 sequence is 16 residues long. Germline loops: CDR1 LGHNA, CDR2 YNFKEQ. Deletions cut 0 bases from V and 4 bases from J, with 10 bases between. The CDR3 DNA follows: TGTGCCAGCAGCCAAGAGGCAGGGCCCGGGGCCAACGTCCTGACTTTC. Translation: CASSQEAGPGANVLTF.

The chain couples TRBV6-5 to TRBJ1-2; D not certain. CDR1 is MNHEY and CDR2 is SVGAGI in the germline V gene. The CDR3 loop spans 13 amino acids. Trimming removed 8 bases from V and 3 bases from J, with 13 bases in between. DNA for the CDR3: TGTGCCAGCGCGGCCCGGGAAGACTATGGCTACACCTTC. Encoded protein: CASAAREDYGYTF.

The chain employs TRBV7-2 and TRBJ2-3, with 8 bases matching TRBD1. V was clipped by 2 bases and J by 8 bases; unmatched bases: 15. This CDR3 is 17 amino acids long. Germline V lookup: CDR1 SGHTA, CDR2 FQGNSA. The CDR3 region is CASSLYPGQGRGGTQYF. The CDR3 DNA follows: TGTGCCAGCAGCTTATATCCAGGACAGGGCCGAGGGGGTACGCAGTATTTT.

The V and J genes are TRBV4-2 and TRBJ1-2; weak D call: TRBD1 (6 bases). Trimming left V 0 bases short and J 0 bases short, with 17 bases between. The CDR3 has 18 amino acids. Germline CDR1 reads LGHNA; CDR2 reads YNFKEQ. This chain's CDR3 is CASSQDETGTVTNYGYTF. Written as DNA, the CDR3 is TGTGCCAGCAGCCAAGATGAAACAGGGACGGTAACTAACTATGGCTACACCTTC.

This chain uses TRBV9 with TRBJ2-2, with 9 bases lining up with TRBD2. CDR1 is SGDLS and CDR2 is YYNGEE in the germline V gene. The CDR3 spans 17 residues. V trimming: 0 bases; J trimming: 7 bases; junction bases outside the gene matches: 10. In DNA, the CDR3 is TGTGCCAGCAGCGTAGCCCTAGCGGGACCTAAGGGCGGGGAGCTGTTTTTT. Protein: CASSVALAGPKGGELFF.

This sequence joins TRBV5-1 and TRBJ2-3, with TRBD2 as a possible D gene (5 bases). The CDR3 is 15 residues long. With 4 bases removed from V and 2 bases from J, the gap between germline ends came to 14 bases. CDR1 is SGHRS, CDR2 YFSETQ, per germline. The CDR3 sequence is CASSADSQSTDTQYF. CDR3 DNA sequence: TGCGCCAGCAGCGCGGACTCTCAATCCACAGATACGCAGTATTTT.

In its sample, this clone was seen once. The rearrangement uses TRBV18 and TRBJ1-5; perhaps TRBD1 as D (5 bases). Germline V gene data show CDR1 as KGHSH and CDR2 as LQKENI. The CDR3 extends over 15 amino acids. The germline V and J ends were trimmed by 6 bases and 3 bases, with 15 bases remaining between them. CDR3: CASSLMTQDNQPQHF. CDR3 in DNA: TGTGCCAGCTCTCTCATGACACAGGACAATCAGCCCCAGCATTTT. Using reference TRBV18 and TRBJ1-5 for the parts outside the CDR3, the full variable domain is NAGVMQNPRHLVRRRGQEARLRCSPMKGHSHVYWYRQLPEEGLKFMVYLQKENIIDESGMPKERFSAEFPKEGPSILRIQQVVRGDSAAYFCASSLMTQDNQPQHFGDGTRLSIL.

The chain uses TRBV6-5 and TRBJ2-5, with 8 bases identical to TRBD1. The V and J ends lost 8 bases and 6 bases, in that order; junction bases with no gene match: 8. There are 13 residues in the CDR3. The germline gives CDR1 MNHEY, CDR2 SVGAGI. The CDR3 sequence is CASAPDRVQTQYF. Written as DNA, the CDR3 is TGTGCCAGCGCCCCGGACAGGGTGCAGACCCAGTACTTC.

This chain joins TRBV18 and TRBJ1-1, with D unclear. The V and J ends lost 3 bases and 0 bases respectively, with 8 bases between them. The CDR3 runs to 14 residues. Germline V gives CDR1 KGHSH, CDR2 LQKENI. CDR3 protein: CASSPLTLNTEAFF. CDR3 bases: TGTGCCAGCTCACCTCTGACACTGAACACTGAAGCTTTCTTT. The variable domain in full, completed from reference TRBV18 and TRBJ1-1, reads NAGVMQNPRHLVRRRGQEARLRCSPMKGHSHVYWYRQLPEEGLKFMVYLQKENIIDESGMPKERFSAEFPKEGPSILRIQQVVRGDSAAYFCASSPLTLNTEAFFGQGTRLTVV.

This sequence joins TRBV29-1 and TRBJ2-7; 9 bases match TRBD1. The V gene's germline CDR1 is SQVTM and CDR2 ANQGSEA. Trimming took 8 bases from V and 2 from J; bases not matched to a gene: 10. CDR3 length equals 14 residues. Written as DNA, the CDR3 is TGCAGCACAACCGGGACAGGGAAGCCCTACGAGCAGTACTTC. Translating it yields CSTTGTGKPYEQYF.

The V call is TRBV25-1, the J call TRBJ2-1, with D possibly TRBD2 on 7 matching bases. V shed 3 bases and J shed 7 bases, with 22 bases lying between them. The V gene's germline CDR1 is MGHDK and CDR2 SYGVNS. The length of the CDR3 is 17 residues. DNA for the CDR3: TGTGCCAGCAGTGACTCTTCCGGACGGGGGGCCCAAAATGAGCAGTTCTTC. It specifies CASSDSSGRGAQNEQFF.

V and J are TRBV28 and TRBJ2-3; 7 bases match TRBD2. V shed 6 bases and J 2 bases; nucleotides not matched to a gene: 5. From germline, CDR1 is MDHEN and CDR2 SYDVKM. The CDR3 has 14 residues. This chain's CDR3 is CASRRSGNTDTQYF. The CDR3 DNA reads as TGTGCCAGCAGACGAAGCGGGAACACAGATACGCAGTATTTT.

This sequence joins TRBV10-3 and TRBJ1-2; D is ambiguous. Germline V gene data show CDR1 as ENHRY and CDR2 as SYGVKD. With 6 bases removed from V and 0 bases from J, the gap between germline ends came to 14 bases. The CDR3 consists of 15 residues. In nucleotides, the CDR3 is TGTGCCATCAGGGCCGCCGGGGTTACTAACTATGGCTACACCTTC. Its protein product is CAIRAAGVTNYGYTF.

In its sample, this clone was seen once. Here the CDR3 reads CASSRLGREGHTGELFF. The CDR3 DNA reads as TGTGCCAGCAGCCGCCTGGGGCGGGAGGGGCACACCGGGGAGCTGTTTTTT. The chain links TRBV7-3 to TRBJ2-2; 9 positions agree with TRBD2. This CDR3 comprises 17 residues. The J segment lost 3 bases and the V segment lost 5 bases, leaving 10 bases of the junction unmatched. CDR1 is SGHTA, CDR2 FQGTGA, per germline.

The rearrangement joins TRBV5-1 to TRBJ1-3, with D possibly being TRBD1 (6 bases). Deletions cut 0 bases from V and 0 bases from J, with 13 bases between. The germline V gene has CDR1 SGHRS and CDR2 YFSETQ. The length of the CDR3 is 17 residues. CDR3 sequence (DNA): TGCGCCAGCAGCTTGGAGGGGGGGCTCCTCTCTGGAAACACCATATATTTT. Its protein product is CASSLEGGLLSGNTIYF.

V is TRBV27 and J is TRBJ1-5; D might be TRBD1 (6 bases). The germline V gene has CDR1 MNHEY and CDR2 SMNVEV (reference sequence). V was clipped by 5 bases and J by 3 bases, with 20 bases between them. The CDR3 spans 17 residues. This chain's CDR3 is CASSRRGAIRDNQPQHF. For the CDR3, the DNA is TGTGCCAGCAGTCGTCGGGGGGCCATAAGGGACAATCAGCCCCAGCATTTT.

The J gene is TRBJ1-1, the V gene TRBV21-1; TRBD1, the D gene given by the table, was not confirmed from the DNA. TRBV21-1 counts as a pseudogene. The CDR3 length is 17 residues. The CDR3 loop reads CASSRIPGQGLNTEAFF. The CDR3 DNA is TGTGCCAGCAGCAGGATTCCGGGACAGGGCTTGAACACTGAAGCTTTCTTT.

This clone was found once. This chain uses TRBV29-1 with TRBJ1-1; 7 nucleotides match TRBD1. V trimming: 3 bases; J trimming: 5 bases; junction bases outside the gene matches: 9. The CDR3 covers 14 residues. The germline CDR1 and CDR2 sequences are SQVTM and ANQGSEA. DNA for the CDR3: TGCAGCGTTGATCGGGCAGGGGGGTTTACTGAAGCTTTCTTT. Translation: CSVDRAGGFTEAFF.

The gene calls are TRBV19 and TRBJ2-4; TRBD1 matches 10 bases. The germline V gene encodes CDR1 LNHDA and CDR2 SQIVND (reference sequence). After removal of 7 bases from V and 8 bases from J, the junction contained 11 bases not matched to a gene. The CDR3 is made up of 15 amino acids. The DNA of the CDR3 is TGTGCCAGTACCGGCTTTTTGGGGACAGGGGACATTCAGTACTTC. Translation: CASTGFLGTGDIQYF.

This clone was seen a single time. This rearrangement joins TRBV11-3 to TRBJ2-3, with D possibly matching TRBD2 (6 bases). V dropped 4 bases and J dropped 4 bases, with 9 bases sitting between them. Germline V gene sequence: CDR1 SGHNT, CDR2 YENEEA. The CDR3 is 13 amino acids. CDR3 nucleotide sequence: TGTGCCAGCAGCTCTGGGACTCCAGATACGCAGTATTTT. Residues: CASSSGTPDTQYF.

CDR3 region: CASSSNRQGTEAFF. Written as DNA, the CDR3 is TGTGCCAGCAGCTCGAATAGACAGGGAACTGAAGCTTTCTTT. The chain recombines TRBV11-3 with TRBJ1-1, with TRBD1 matching over 7 bases. The CDR3 runs 14 residues. The trim removed 4 bases at V and 5 bases at J, leaving 7 bases unmatched. Germline V gene lookup returns CDR1 SGHNT and CDR2 YENEEA.

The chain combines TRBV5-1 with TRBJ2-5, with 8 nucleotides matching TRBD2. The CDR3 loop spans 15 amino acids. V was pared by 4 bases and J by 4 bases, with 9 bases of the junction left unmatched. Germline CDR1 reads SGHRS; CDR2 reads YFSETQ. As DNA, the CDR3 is TGCGCCAGCAGCCCGGGGGGGCTCAAAGGAGAGACCCAGTACTTC. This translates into CASSPGGLKGETQYF. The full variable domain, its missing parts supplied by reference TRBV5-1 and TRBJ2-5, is KAGVTQTPRYLIKTRGQQVTLSCSPISGHRSVSWYQQTPGQGLQFLFEYFSETQRNKGNFPGRFSGRQFSNSRSEMNVSTLELGDSALYLCASSPGGLKGETQYFGPGTRLLVL.

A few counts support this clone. The DNA for the CDR3 is TGTGCCAGCAGTTTAGTCGGGTCTCGGGGCTACGAGCAGTACTTC. It yields the protein CASSLVGSRGYEQYF. V and J are TRBV27 and TRBJ2-7; maybe TRBD2 (5 bases). Trimming removed 2 bases from V and 3 bases from J, with 14 bases in between. The germline V gene has CDR1 MNHEY and CDR2 SMNVEV (reference sequence). The CDR3 is 15 residues long.

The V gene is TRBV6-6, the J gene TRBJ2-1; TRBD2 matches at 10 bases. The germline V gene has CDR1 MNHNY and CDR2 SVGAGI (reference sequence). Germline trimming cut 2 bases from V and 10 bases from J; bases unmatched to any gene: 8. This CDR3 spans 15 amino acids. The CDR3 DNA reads TGTGCCAGCAGTTACGGAGCTAGCGGGAGAGGAGAGCAGTTCTTC. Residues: CASSYGASGRGEQFF.

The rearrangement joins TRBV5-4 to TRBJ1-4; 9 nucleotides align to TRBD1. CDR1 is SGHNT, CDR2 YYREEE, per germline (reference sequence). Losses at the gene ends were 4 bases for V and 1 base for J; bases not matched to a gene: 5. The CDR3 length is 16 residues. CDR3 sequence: CASSEDRGGTNEKLFF. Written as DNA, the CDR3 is TGTGCCAGCAGCGAGGACAGGGGCGGAACTAATGAAAAACTGTTTTTT.

CDR3 DNA sequence: TGCGCCAGCCACGAGATCGGTAGCGGGATTCAGTTCTTC. This sequence encodes CASHEIGSGIQFF. The chain links TRBV4-1 to TRBJ2-1; the match to TRBD2 covers 8 bases. V was pared by 8 bases and J by 13 bases, with 13 bases of the junction left unmatched. Germline CDR1 reads MGHRA; CDR2 reads YSYEKL. The CDR3 has 13 amino acids.

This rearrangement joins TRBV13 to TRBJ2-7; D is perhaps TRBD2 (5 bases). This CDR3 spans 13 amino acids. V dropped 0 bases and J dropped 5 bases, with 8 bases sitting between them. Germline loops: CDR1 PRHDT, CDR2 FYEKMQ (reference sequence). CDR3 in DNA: TGTGCCAGCAGCTTAGGAGCGGTCCACGAGCAGTACTTC. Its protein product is CASSLGAVHEQYF.

The CDR3 loop reads CASSLTGRGYEQYF. The CDR3 nucleotides read TGTGCCAGCAGTTTGACAGGGCGAGGCTACGAGCAGTACTTC. The chain couples TRBV28 to TRBJ2-7, with TRBD1 identical over 7 bases. CDR3 length: 14 residues. V gave up 3 bases and J gave up 3 bases; unmatched junction bases: 5. Germline CDR1 and CDR2: MDHEN and SYDVKM. Full variable domain (remainder filled in from reference TRBV28 and TRBJ2-7): DVKVTQSSRYLVKRTGEKVFLECVQDMDHENMFWYRQDPGLGLRLIYFSYDVKMKEKGDIPEGYSVSREKKERFSLILESASTNQTSMYLCASSLTGRGYEQYFGPGTRLTVT.